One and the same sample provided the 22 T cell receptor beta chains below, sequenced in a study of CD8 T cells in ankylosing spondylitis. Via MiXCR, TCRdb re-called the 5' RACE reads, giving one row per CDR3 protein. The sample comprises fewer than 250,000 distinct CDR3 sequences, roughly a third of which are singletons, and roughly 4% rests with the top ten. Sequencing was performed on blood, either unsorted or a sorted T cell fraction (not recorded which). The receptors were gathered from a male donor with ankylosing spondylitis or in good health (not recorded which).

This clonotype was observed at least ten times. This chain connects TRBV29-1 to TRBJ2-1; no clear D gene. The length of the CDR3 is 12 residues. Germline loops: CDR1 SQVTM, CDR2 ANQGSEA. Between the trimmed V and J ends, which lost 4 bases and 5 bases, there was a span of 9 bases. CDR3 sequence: CSVGAYNNEQFF. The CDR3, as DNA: TGCAGCGTTGGGGCCTACAACAATGAGCAGTTCTTC.

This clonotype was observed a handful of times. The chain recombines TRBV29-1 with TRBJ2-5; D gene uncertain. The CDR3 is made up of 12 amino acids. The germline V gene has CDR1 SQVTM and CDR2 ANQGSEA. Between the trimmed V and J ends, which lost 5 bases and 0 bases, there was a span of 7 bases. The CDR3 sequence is CSVLGYQETQYF. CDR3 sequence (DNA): TGCAGCGTTCTGGGGTACCAAGAGACCCAGTACTTC.

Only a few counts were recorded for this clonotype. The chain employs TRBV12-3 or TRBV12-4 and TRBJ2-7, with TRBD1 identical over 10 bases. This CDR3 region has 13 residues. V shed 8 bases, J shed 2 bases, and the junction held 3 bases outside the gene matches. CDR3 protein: CASRTGGAYEQYF. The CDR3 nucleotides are TGTGCCAGCCGGACAGGGGGTGCCTACGAGCAGTACTTC.

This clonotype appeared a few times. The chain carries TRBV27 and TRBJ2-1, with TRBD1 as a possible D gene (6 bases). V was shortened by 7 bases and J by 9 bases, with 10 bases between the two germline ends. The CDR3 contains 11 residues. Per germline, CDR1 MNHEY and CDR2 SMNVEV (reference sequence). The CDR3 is CASTTRGEQFF. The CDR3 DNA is TGTGCCAGCACGACCAGGGGTGAGCAGTTCTTC.

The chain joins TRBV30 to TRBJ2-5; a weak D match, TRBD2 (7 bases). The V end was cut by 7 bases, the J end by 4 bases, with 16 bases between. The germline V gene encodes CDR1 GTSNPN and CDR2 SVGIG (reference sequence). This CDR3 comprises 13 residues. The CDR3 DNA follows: TGTGCCTACGGTTGGGGGGGCCGAGAGACCCAGTACTTC. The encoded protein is CAYGWGGRETQYF. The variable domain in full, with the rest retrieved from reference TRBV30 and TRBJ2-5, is SQTIHQWPATLVQPVGSPLSLECTVEGTSNPNLYWYRQAAGRGLQLLFYSVGIGQISSEVPQNLSASRPQDRQFILSSKKLLLSDSGFYLCAYGWGGRETQYFGPGTRLLVL.

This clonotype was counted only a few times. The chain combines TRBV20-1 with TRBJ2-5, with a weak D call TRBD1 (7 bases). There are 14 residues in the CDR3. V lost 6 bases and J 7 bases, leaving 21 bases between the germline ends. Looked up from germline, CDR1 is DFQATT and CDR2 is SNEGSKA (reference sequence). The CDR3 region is CSARRGLGAWTQYF. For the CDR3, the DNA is TGCAGTGCCCGGAGGGGGCTCGGCGCCTGGACCCAGTACTTC.

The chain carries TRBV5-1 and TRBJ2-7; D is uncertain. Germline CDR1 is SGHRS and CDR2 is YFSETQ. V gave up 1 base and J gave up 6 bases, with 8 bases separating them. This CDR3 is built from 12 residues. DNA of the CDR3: TGCGCCAGCAGCTTGTATTCGTCCGAGCAGTACTTC. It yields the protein CASSLYSSEQYF.

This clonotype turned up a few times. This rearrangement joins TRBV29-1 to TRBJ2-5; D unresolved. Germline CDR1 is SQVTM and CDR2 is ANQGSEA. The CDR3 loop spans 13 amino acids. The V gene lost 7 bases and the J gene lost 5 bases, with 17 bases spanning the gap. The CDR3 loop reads CSAAGPPGETQYF. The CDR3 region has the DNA TGCAGCGCAGCCGGGCCTCCCGGGGAGACCCAGTACTTC.

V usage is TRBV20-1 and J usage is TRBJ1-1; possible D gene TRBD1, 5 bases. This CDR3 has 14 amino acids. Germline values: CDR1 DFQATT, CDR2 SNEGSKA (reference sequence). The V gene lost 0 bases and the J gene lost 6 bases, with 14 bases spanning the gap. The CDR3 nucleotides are TGCAGTGCTAGAGATGGCAGGGAAAACCCTGAAGCTTTCTTT. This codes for CSARDGRENPEAFF.

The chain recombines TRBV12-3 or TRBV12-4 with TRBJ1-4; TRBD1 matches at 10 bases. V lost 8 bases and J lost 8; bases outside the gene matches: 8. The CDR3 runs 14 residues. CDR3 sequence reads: CASGPGTGEEKLFF. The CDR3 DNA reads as TGTGCCAGCGGCCCCGGGACAGGGGAAGAAAAACTGTTTTTT.

The CDR3 nucleotides read TGCGCCAGCAGCCGGGCGGGGGGCCCCGCCTACGAGCAGTACTTC. The encoded protein is CASSRAGGPAYEQYF. The gene calls are TRBV5-1 and TRBJ2-7, with 8 bases matching TRBD2. Germline V gene data show CDR1 as SGHRS and CDR2 as YFSETQ. The ends lost 4 bases at V and 2 bases at J; junction bases unmatched: 8. The length of the CDR3 is 15 residues.

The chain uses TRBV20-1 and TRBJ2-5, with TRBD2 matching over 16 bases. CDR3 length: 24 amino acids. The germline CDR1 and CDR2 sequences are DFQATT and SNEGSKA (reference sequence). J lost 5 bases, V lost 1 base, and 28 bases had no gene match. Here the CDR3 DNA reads TGCAGTGCTAGAGTCCTCCCAAGCTCCGGGACTAGCGGGGGGGCGAATGAAATGGAGGAGACCCAGTACTTC. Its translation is CSARVLPSSGTSGGANEMEETQYF.

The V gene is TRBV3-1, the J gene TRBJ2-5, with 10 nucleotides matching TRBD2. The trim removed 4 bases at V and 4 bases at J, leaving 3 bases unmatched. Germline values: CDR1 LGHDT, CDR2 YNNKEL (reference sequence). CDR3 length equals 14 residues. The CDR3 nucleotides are TGTGCCAGCAGCCCTAGCGGGGGCCCAGAGACCCAGTACTTC. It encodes CASSPSGGPETQYF.

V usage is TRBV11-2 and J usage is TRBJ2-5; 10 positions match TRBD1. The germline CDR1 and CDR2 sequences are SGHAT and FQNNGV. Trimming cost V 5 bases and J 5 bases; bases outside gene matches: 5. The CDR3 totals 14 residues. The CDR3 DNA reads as TGTGCCAGCAGCACCGACAGGGGGCGGGAGACCCAGTACTTC. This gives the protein CASSTDRGRETQYF.

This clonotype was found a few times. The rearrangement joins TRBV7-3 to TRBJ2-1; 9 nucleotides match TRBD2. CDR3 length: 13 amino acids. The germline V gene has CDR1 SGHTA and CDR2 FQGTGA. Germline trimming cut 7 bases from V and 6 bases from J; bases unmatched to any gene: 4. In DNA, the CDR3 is TGTGCCAGCATGAGTAGCGGGGGCAATGAGCAGTTCTTC. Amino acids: CASMSSGGNEQFF. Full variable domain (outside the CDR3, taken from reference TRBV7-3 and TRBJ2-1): GAGVSQTPSNKVTEKGKYVELRCDPISGHTALYWYRQSLGQGPEFLIYFQGTGAADDSGLPNDRFFAVRPEGSVSTLKIQRTERGDSAVYLCASMSSGGNEQFFGPGTRLTVL.

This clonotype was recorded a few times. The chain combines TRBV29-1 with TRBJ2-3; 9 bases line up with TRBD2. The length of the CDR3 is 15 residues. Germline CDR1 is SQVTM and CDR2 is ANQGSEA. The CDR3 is CSSGGPISQTDTQYF. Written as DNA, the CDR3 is TGCAGTAGCGGGGGACCAATATCGCAAACAGATACGCAGTATTTT.

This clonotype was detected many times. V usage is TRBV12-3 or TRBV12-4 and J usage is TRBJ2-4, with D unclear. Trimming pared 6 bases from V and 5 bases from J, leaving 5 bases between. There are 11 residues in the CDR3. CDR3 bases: TGTGCCAGCAGCCTCGAAAACATTCAGTACTTC. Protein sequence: CASSLENIQYF.

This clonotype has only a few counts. CDR3 nucleotides: TGCGCCAGCAGCTTCAACCGGGGGGTCGACAATGAGCAGTTCTTC. Translated, it gives CASSFNRGVDNEQFF. The J gene is TRBJ2-1, the V gene TRBV5-1, with TRBD2 matching 7 bases. V was clipped by 2 bases and J by 5 bases; unmatched bases: 7. The CDR3 has 15 residues. Germline V gene lookup returns CDR1 SGHRS and CDR2 YFSETQ.

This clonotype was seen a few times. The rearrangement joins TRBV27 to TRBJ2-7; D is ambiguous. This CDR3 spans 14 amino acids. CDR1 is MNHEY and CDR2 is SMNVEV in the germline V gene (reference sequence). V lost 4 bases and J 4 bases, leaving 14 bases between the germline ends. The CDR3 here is CASSYGDAAYEQYF. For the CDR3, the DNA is TGTGCCAGCAGTTACGGAGACGCCGCTTACGAGCAGTACTTC.

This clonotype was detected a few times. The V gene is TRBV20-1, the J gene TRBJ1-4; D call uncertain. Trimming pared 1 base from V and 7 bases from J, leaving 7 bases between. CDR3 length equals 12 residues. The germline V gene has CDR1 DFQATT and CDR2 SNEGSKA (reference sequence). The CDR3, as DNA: TGCAGTGCTAGAGGGACCCCTGAAAAACTGTTTTTT. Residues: CSARGTPEKLFF.

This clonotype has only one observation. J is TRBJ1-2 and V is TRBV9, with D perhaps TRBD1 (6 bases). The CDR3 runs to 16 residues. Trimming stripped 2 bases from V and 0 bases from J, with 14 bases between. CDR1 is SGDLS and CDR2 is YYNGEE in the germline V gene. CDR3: CASSVGTTGTNYGYTF. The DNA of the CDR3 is TGTGCCAGCAGCGTGGGGACAACAGGGACTAACTATGGCTACACCTTC.

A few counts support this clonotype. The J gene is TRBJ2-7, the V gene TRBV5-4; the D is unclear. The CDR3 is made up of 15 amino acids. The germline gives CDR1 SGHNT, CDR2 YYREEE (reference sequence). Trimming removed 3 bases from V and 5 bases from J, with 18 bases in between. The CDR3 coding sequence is TGTGCCAGCAGCTCCCCTGAAAGGGTTGGGAACGAGCAGTACTTC. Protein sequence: CASSSPERVGNEQYF. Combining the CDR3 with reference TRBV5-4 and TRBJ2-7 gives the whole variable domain ETGVTQSPTHLIKTRGQQVTLRCSSQSGHNTVSWYQQALGQGPQFIFQYYREEENGRGNFPPRFSGLQFPNYSSELNVNALELDDSALYLCASSSPERVGNEQYFGPGTRLTVT.